This T cell receptor beta chain appears in the sequencing data of a study of shared clonotypes between healthy human individuals. Study-wide findings and caveats: The diversity represented, both genetic and in exposure history, was limited by few donors.

Sequencing used immunoSEQ multiplex PCR; TCRdb keeps in-frame clones, though not all of them. The table has some 530,000 clones, roughly 80% seen once. With 1 base removed from V and 0 bases from J, the gap between germline ends came to 7 bases. The CDR3 covers 14 residues. CDR1 MGHRA and CDR2 YSYEKL come from the germline V gene. This clone occurred many times. What it binds is unknown. This clonotype originated in a middle-aged woman in good health. Some clones in this sample may be carry-over from other donors' samples. The sequenced sample was PBMCs. The chain has TRBV4-1 and TRBJ2-7, with unresolved D. The CDR3 sequence is CASSQGIFSYEQYF. The DNA of the CDR3 is TGCGCCAGCAGCCAAGGAATTTTCTCCTACGAGCAGTACTTC.